The text below deals with one TCR beta chain. Its specificity is unknown. The CDR3 loop spans 14 amino acids. Looked up from germline, CDR1 is MNHNY and CDR2 is SVGAGI (reference sequence). V lost 0 bases, J lost 6 bases, and 11 bases lay in between. The donors, aged roughly 6 to 95, were healthy Caucasians from Russia. Combining a sample-barcoded 5' primer with a J-beta primer mix, a second PCR ran for roughly 6 to 12 cycles. TCRdb re-derived calls from the 5' RACE reads in MiXCR, one entry per CDR3 protein. This table has about 720,000 distinct CDR3 sequences, around 25% appearing once. The data are from a study of blood T cells in healthy people across ages. Findings of the study overall: Per-million-T-cell TCR beta diversity fell roughly linearly with age.

These sequences were also reported in another study, on T cells of mothers and their children. That paper notes: When the second PCR was run, its M1S primer added sample barcodes and 2-4 random nucleotides.

The genes are TRBV6-6 and TRBJ1-1; possible D gene TRBD1, 5 bases. The clonotype was recovered from a boy between 10 and 17 years old in good health. Specimen: blood. This CDR3 is CASSYSGVYAEAFF. The CDR3 nucleotides read TGTGCCAGCAGTTACTCGGGGGTTTACGCTGAAGCTTTCTTT.